This TCR beta chain was captured by sequencing in a study of blood T cell repertoires in COVID-19 (dated by TCRdb to 2018 to 2021). Study-wide context: Samples covering the acute and convalescent phases of COVID-19 were provided by collaborators in the United States, Italy and Spain. Where available, HLA class I and class II types were obtained from metadata supplied by the sample provider rather than from assay-based typing. Subjects who had been exposed to COVID-19, were actively infected with it, or had recovered from it provided the deeply sampled blood TCRbeta repertoires that made up the dataset. The material from the prospective study consisted of cDNA or gDNA derived from T cells, B-cell-depleted T cells, or PBMCs. Samples were obtained from the ongoing ImmuneRACE study (first 160 participants) and from roughly 1,300 subjects provided by 6 global collaborators. Nearly every sample came with metadata listing a de-identified subject ID, COVID-19 status, age in years and sex. The repertoires were released in a freely available public database intended as a resource for research on the immune response to SARS-CoV-2.

In the case of this clone: Its antigen is still unknown. The record has no base qualities; no much larger clone is one base away.

The collaborating institutions used their own protocols to collect whole blood in K2EDTA tubes. Collaborator samples were shipped for TCRbeta analysis as frozen whole blood, isolated PBMCs, or DNA extracted from either sample type. TCRbeta CDR3 regions were amplified from genomic DNA by means of the immunoSEQ Assay, a bias-controlled multiplex PCR. On the authors' methods: Within the assay, amplification of reference gene primers was used to estimate how many nucleated cells each sample contained. To quantify the absolute abundance of each unique TCRbeta CDR3 rearrangement, sequence reads were collapsed and filtered. For each sample, productive Simpson clonality was calculated by taking the square root of Simpson's diversity index across productive rearrangements. TCRdb holds this immuneACCESS table with in-frame rearrangements only. Some clones are missing; in checked studies, unresolved V genes explain under half, and the rest has no known cause. The V and J calls and clone size come from that table; D and trimming were worked out from the DNA. This sample comprises some 100,000 clones, about four fifths of them detected only once. The ten top clones hold around 7% of the sample.

From its cysteine to its phenylalanine, the CDR3 spans 15 amino acids. The retained sequence is limited to the CDR3, 45 bases, with the frame set at the first base. From V the trimming removes 2 bases and from J it removes 4 bases, while the gene matches leave 6 bases of the junction unaccounted for. Sequences MNHEY (CDR1) and SVGEGT (CDR2) are obtained from the germline V gene. General findings and caveats noted by the study authors: The amount of clinical and demographic metadata varied by source and participant and was provided uncurated.

Here the chain combines TRBV6-2 or TRBV6-3 and TRBJ1-2; the junction holds 8 bases that match TRBD1. The TCR comes from a middle-aged man with active or convalescent COVID-19. The specimen sequenced was peripheral blood. The CDR3 region: CASSYPGQAPYGYTF. The nucleotide sequence is TGTGCCAGCAGTTACCCGGGACAGGCTCCCTATGGCTACACCTTC.